The 11 T cell receptor beta chains presented below share a single source sample, sequenced in a study of blood T cell repertoires in COVID-19. Measured with immunoSEQ multiplex PCR; TCRdb has only the in-frame clones, and not every one. The sample holds about 200,000 clones, 80% to 90% seen once. The sample comprised peripheral blood. The source is a woman older than 75 with acute or convalescent COVID-19.

V gene TRBV29-1 combines with J gene TRBJ1-5; 8 bases are a match to TRBD1. With V trimmed by 6 bases and J by 6 bases, 10 bases remained unmatched. CDR3 length equals 14 residues. Per the germline V gene, CDR1 is SQVTM and CDR2 is ANQGSEA. CDR3 in amino acids: CSVSLGQGSQPQHF. CDR3 DNA: TGCAGCGTGTCTTTAGGACAGGGAAGTCAGCCCCAGCATTTT.

This rearrangement joins TRBV10-3 to TRBJ2-7; 7 bases are a match to TRBD2. Germline lookup yields CDR1 ENHRY and CDR2 SYGVKD. Trimming cost V 6 bases and J 3 bases; bases outside gene matches: 5. This CDR3 contains 13 residues. The CDR3 DNA follows: TGTGCCATCAGCGGGACTATCGGCTACGAGCAGTACTTC. Its translation is CAISGTIGYEQYF.

The gene calls are TRBV5-1 and TRBJ2-1, with 13 bases lining up with TRBD2. Unmatched junction bases numbered 16, after V lost 4 bases and J lost 6 bases. From germline, CDR1 is SGHRS and CDR2 YFSETQ. CDR3 length: 19 amino acids. CDR3 sequence (DNA): TGCGCCAGCAGCCCGGGACTAGCGGGAATCGCGGCACTACTCAATGAGCAGTTCTTC. It is translated as CASSPGLAGIAALLNEQFF.

The rearrangement joins TRBV5-6 to TRBJ2-7; maybe TRBD2 (5 bases). The germline V and J ends were trimmed by 5 bases and 5 bases, with 14 bases remaining between them. The CDR3 is 13 amino acids. From germline, CDR1 is SGHDT and CDR2 YYEEEE. This CDR3 is CASRVLEGHEQYF. The CDR3 DNA reads as TGTGCCAGCAGGGTGCTAGAGGGCCACGAGCAGTACTTC.

This clone was seen a handful of times. The chain links TRBV6-6 to TRBJ2-7; D is unresolved. There are 15 residues in the CDR3. Germline V gene data show CDR1 as MNHNY and CDR2 as SVGAGI (reference sequence). The V gene lost 4 bases and the J gene lost 3 bases, with 16 bases spanning the gap. The CDR3 DNA sequence: TGTGCCAGCAGTTTGGTATTCTCAGGCATCTACGAGCAGTACTTC. Amino acids: CASSLVFSGIYEQYF.

This clone was recorded a few times. The J gene is TRBJ1-1, the V gene TRBV29-1; D remains ambiguous. In germline, CDR1 is SQVTM, CDR2 ANQGSEA. Trimming took 1 base from V and 0 from J, leaving 18 bases between them. The CDR3 sequence is 17 residues long. CDR3 protein: CSVEGFDGSNMNTEAFF. CDR3 coding DNA: TGCAGCGTTGAAGGATTTGACGGGTCCAACATGAACACTGAAGCTTTCTTT.

V is TRBV9 and J is TRBJ1-4; 10 nucleotides match TRBD1. The length of the CDR3 is 17 residues. The germline CDR1 and CDR2 sequences are SGDLS and YYNGEE. With V trimmed by 3 bases and J by 8 bases, 13 bases remained unmatched. The DNA for the CDR3 is TGTGCCAGCAGCGCAGGATTCGGGACAGGGGTGAGGGAAAAACTGTTTTTT. This codes for CASSAGFGTGVREKLFF. The full variable domain, its missing parts supplied by reference TRBV9 and TRBJ1-4, is DSGVTQTPKHLITATGQRVTLRCSPRSGDLSVYWYQQSLDQGLQFLIQYYNGEERAKGNILERFSAQQFPDLHSELNLSSLELGDSALYFCASSAGFGTGVREKLFFGSGTQLSVL.

This clone was picked up a small number of times. The chain recombines TRBV6-5 with TRBJ1-5; 8 nucleotides agree with TRBD1. Germline CDR1 is MNHEY and CDR2 is SVGAGI. Trimming cost V 11 bases and J 11 bases; bases outside gene matches: 11. The CDR3 length is 12 residues. CDR3: CAHQTGAGAQHF. The CDR3 DNA reads as TGTGCCCATCAGACAGGGGCTGGGGCCCAGCATTTT.

The chain combines TRBV12-3 or TRBV12-4 with TRBJ1-5; D gene uncertain. Trimming cost V 8 bases and J 2 bases, with 10 bases left between them. The CDR3 consists of 13 residues. The chain's CDR3 is CASSSSGNQPQHF. The DNA of the CDR3 is TGTGCCAGCTCGAGCTCGGGCAATCAGCCCCAGCATTTT.

The chain recombines TRBV7-3 with TRBJ2-6, with D uncertain. The CDR3 loop spans 19 amino acids. The germline CDR1 and CDR2 sequences are SGHTA and FQGTGA. Trimming shortened V by 5 bases and J by 0 bases, and 20 bases separated the two germline ends. The CDR3 DNA is TGTGCCAGCAGCGCTACGGATTCCTATAGGAGCTCTGGGGCCAACGTCCTGACTTTC. Translated, it gives CASSATDSYRSSGANVLTF. The full variable domain, its missing parts supplied by reference TRBV7-3 and TRBJ2-6, is GAGVSQTPSNKVTEKGKYVELRCDPISGHTALYWYRQSLGQGPEFLIYFQGTGAADDSGLPNDRFFAVRPEGSVSTLKIQRTERGDSAVYLCASSATDSYRSSGANVLTFGAGSRLTVL.

V and J are TRBV18 and TRBJ2-1, with a weak D call TRBD1 (6 bases). The CDR3 is made up of 15 amino acids. Trimming removed 2 bases from V and 8 bases from J, with 16 bases in between. Germline V gene data show CDR1 as KGHSH and CDR2 as LQKENI. This CDR3 reads CASSPNNAGDHEQFF. For the CDR3, the DNA is TGTGCCAGCTCACCAAATAACGCAGGGGACCATGAGCAGTTCTTC.